The 25 T cell receptor beta chains below were found in one sample sequenced in a study of OX40 agonist ivuxolimab in advanced cancers. Sequencing was performed with immunoSEQ multiplex PCR; in TCRdb, only in-frame clones are kept and a portion is missing. The repertoire holds 80,000 to 95,000 clones, with 75% to 95% as singletons. The input for sequencing was CD4+ or CD8+ T cells sorted from blood, taken in a trial of the OX40 agonist ivuxolimab. Source of these receptors: an adult with an advanced solid tumor such as melanoma, head and neck, liver or kidney cancer.

The chain employs TRBV27 and TRBJ2-3, with 8 positions matching TRBD2. The CDR3 is made up of 19 amino acids. CDR1 and CDR2 from the germline V gene are MNHEY and SMNVEV (reference sequence). With V trimmed by 1 base and J by 2 bases, 14 bases remained unmatched. CDR3 in DNA: TGTGCCAGCAGTTTATTTTTCGCTAGCGGGTCCTCCCCCACAGATACGCAGTATTTT. Its translation: CASSLFFASGSSPTDTQYF.

In regard to this clone: The same CDR3 is also encoded by other DNA sequences in this sample. CDR3 nucleotide sequence: TGTGCCAGTAGTATAGAGGGCGGACAGCCCCAGCATTTT. Translated: CASSIEGGQPQHF. This chain links TRBV19 with TRBJ1-5; no firm D call. V gave up 0 bases and J gave up 7 bases, with 7 bases separating them. This CDR3 contains 13 residues. CDR1 is LNHDA and CDR2 is SQIVND in the germline V gene (reference sequence).

The chain employs TRBV19 and TRBJ2-7, with D unclear. Trimming took off 4 bases at V and 2 bases at J, with 18 bases between the two ends. Per germline, CDR1 LNHDA and CDR2 SQIVND (reference sequence). The CDR3 length is 16 residues. The CDR3 DNA reads as TGTGCCAGTAGTACCCGACACGTCGACCCTACCTACGAGCAGTACTTC. This sequence encodes CASSTRHVDPTYEQYF.

The chain has TRBV6-4 and TRBJ2-1; 7 bases match TRBD2. This CDR3 spans 14 amino acids. The germline gives CDR1 MRHNA, CDR2 SNTAGT. The J segment lost 8 bases and the V segment lost 5 bases, leaving 9 bases of the junction unmatched. The CDR3 here is CASSSSGKGYEQFF. Written as DNA, the CDR3 is TGTGCCAGCAGTTCCAGCGGGAAGGGATATGAGCAGTTCTTC.

This chain uses TRBV27 with TRBJ1-2; D is perhaps TRBD1 (6 bases). The V end was cut by 8 bases, the J end by 6 bases, with 16 bases between. Germline V gene data show CDR1 as MNHEY and CDR2 as SMNVEV (reference sequence). This CDR3 region has 13 residues. For the CDR3, the DNA is TGTGCCAGCGCGGCGGGGGGCTTGAATGGCTACACCTTC. Translation: CASAAGGLNGYTF.

This clone was recorded once. V gene TRBV11-2 combines with J gene TRBJ2-2; no reliable D call. The V and J ends lost 0 bases and 3 bases respectively, with 11 bases between them. The CDR3 consists of 16 residues. Germline V CDR1 and CDR2: SGHAT, FQNNGV. The CDR3 sequence: CASSLELGSDTGELFF. CDR3 coding DNA: TGTGCCAGCAGCTTAGAGCTAGGCTCTGACACCGGGGAGCTGTTTTTT.

As to this clone: Its ends do not fully match the called genes, so a read error is possible. The rearrangement links TRBV7-9 to TRBJ2-7; D possibly corresponds to TRBD2 (6 bases). The CDR3 extends over 13 amino acids. Per the germline V gene, CDR1 is SEHNR and CDR2 is FQNEAQ (reference sequence). CDR3: CASGLGGYYEQYF. Written as DNA, the CDR3 is TGTGCCAGCGGCTTAGGAGGGTACTACGAGCAGTACTTC.

V and J are TRBV6-5 and TRBJ1-1; 9 positions match TRBD1. Germline assignment: CDR1 MNHEY and CDR2 SVGAGI. The CDR3 is made up of 15 amino acids. With 4 bases clipped from V and 5 bases from J, the junction kept 8 bases outside the gene matches. Written as DNA, the CDR3 is TGTGCCAGCAGTTCCGGGACAGGGAGGTGGACTGAAGCTTTCTTT. Translating gives CASSSGTGRWTEAFF.

V gene TRBV5-1 combines with J gene TRBJ1-1; D not certain. Looked up from germline, CDR1 is SGHRS and CDR2 is YFSETQ. V gave up 0 bases and J gave up 1 base, with 4 bases separating them. This CDR3 region has 13 residues. The CDR3: CASSLGGNTEAFF. The CDR3, as DNA: TGCGCCAGCAGCTTGGGGGGGAACACTGAAGCTTTCTTT.

The chain couples TRBV7-3 to TRBJ2-1; 8 nucleotides line up with TRBD2. CDR3 length: 15 amino acids. The trim removed 5 bases at V and 5 bases at J, leaving 8 bases unmatched. Germline V gene sequence: CDR1 SGHTA, CDR2 FQGTGA. In DNA form, the CDR3 reads TGTGCCAGCAGCCCCGGGGGGGCGGGAGACAATGAGCAGTTCTTC. Translation: CASSPGGAGDNEQFF.

The V gene is TRBV5-5, the J gene TRBJ1-1, with D hard to call. Germline CDR1 SGHKS, CDR2 YYEKEE (reference sequence). The CDR3 is 13 amino acids. The V gene lost 4 bases and the J gene lost 5 bases, with 12 bases spanning the gap. The CDR3: CASSLYLGTEAFF. Written as DNA, the CDR3 is TGTGCCAGCAGCCTCTATTTGGGAACTGAAGCTTTCTTT.

V gene TRBV2 combines with J gene TRBJ2-7; 11 bases agree with TRBD2. The germline CDR1 and CDR2 sequences are SNHLY and FYNNEI. V dropped 7 bases and J dropped 3; count of bases not matched to a gene: 20. The CDR3 consists of 19 residues. Here the CDR3 DNA reads TGTGCCAGCATCGAGCACCGCGCAGGTCTAGCGGGGGGCCGCTACGAGCAGTACTTC. Protein product: CASIEHRAGLAGGRYEQYF.

The chain couples TRBV28 to TRBJ1-2; a possible D gene is TRBD1 (5 bases). Germline CDR1 MDHEN, CDR2 SYDVKM. V lost 6 bases and J lost 3, with 17 bases in between. This CDR3 contains 15 residues. CDR3 residues: CASSSLGVGDYGYTF. The DNA for the CDR3 is TGTGCCAGCAGCTCTTTGGGGGTCGGGGACTATGGCTACACCTTC.

V is TRBV15 and J is TRBJ2-7, with D perhaps matching TRBD1 (6 bases). Per the germline V gene, CDR1 is LNHNV and CDR2 is YYDKDF (reference sequence). The V gene lost 0 bases and the J gene lost 8 bases, with 32 bases spanning the gap. The CDR3 runs to 20 residues. CDR3 sequence (DNA): TGTGCCACCAGCAGAGATTCGGTCCTTAACCGGGACACTGAAAAGTTGCAGCAGTACTTC. It translates to CATSRDSVLNRDTEKLQQYF.

The rearrangement uses TRBV30 and TRBJ2-7; D gene ambiguous. Germline lookup yields CDR1 GTSNPN and CDR2 SVGIG (reference sequence). Trimming took off 2 bases at V and 6 bases at J, with 11 bases between the two ends. The CDR3 covers 12 residues. CDR3: CAWSLATTEQYF. CDR3 DNA: TGTGCCTGGAGTTTGGCTACAACCGAGCAGTACTTC.

About this clone: One junction end does not reproduce the germline sequence, and a read error may be involved. This chain links TRBV10-3 with TRBJ2-2; 9 bases align to TRBD2. Germline V gene data show CDR1 as ENHRY and CDR2 as SYGVKD. The CDR3 sequence is 16 residues long. For the CDR3, the DNA is TGTGCCATCAGCTGGACCCCTAGCGGGAACCCCGGGGAGCTGTTTTTT. Its translation: CAISWTPSGNPGELFF.

The chain couples TRBV6-5 to TRBJ2-7; D is unresolved. This CDR3 is built from 13 residues. Trimming shortened V by 4 bases and J by 7 bases, and 14 bases separated the two germline ends. Germline loops: CDR1 MNHEY, CDR2 SVGAGI. CDR3 DNA: TGTGCCAGCAGTTTGGACCCTTCTAGGGAGCAGTACTTC. Protein: CASSLDPSREQYF.

The chain joins TRBV2 to TRBJ2-7; D not resolved. The germline V gene has CDR1 SNHLY and CDR2 FYNNEI. V lost 2 bases to trimming and J lost 3 bases, with 17 bases between them. CDR3 length equals 16 residues. The CDR3 spells CASSEIASEIRYEQYF. CDR3 DNA sequence: TGTGCCAGCAGTGAAATAGCTTCAGAAATTCGCTACGAGCAGTACTTC.

The chain joins TRBV6-5 to TRBJ2-7; TRBD1 agrees at 7 bases. J was trimmed by 4 bases and V by 6 bases; bases with no gene match: 9. The germline gives CDR1 MNHEY, CDR2 SVGAGI. The CDR3 totals 14 residues. The CDR3: CASSSINRGYEQYF. The CDR3 coding sequence is TGTGCCAGCAGCTCCATCAACAGGGGTTACGAGCAGTACTTC.

The chain employs TRBV27 and TRBJ2-1; 7 bases agree with TRBD2. CDR1 MNHEY and CDR2 SMNVEV come from the germline V gene (reference sequence). The CDR3 is 12 amino acids. J lost 5 bases, V lost 6 bases, and 1 base had no gene match. The CDR3 DNA follows: TGTGCCAGCAGGAGCGGGAACAATGAGCAGTTCTTC. Translation: CASRSGNNEQFF.

The chain employs TRBV10-3 and TRBJ2-2; unclear D gene. The CDR3 has 15 residues. Trimming pared 2 bases from V and 0 bases from J, leaving 7 bases between. The germline V gene has CDR1 ENHRY and CDR2 SYGVKD. CDR3 nucleotide sequence: TGTGCCATCAGTGAGAGCCTCTCGAACACCGGGGAGCTGTTTTTT. Its translation: CAISESLSNTGELFF.

The genes are TRBV5-1 and TRBJ2-2, with TRBD2 identical over 13 bases. The CDR3 is 17 residues long. Trimming at V came to 1 base and at J to 4 bases, leaving 4 bases not matched to a gene. Per germline, CDR1 SGHRS and CDR2 YFSETQ. The CDR3 here is CASSLTSGRAFTGELFF. In DNA form, the CDR3 reads TGCGCCAGCAGCTTGACTAGCGGGAGGGCCTTCACCGGGGAGCTGTTTTTT. The complete variable domain, with remaining parts taken from reference TRBV5-1 and TRBJ2-2, reads KAGVTQTPRYLIKTRGQQVTLSCSPISGHRSVSWYQQTPGQGLQFLFEYFSETQRNKGNFPGRFSGRQFSNSRSEMNVSTLELGDSALYLCASSLTSGRAFTGELFFGEGSRLTVL.

The chain has TRBV4-2 and TRBJ1-5; 9 nucleotides agree with TRBD1. The length of the CDR3 is 19 residues. Trimming removed 4 bases from V and 0 bases from J; junction bases left unmatched: 13. Germline CDR1 LGHNA, CDR2 YNFKEQ. CDR3 coding DNA: TGTGCCAGCAGCCGAACGACAGGGGGAGCCCTGTATAGCAATCAGCCCCAGCATTTT. Residues: CASSRTTGGALYSNQPQHF.

J is TRBJ2-5 and V is TRBV19, with 9 bases identical to TRBD1. The DNA end favors TRBJ2-7, so the J call may be wrong. Germline values: CDR1 LNHDA, CDR2 SQIVND (reference sequence). The CDR3 consists of 13 residues. The DNA for the CDR3 is TGTGCCAGTAGCACAACAGGGGGCGACGAGCAGTACTTC. It specifies CASSTTGGDEQYF.

This clone appeared a single time. The gene calls are TRBV10-2 and TRBJ1-2; D call uncertain. CDR1 and CDR2 (germline): WSHSY, SAAADI. CDR3 length: 11 residues. Trimming removed 5 bases from V and 8 bases from J, with 9 bases in between. CDR3 region: CASSSDGGYTF. DNA for the CDR3: TGCGCCAGCAGTTCCGATGGGGGCTACACCTTC.